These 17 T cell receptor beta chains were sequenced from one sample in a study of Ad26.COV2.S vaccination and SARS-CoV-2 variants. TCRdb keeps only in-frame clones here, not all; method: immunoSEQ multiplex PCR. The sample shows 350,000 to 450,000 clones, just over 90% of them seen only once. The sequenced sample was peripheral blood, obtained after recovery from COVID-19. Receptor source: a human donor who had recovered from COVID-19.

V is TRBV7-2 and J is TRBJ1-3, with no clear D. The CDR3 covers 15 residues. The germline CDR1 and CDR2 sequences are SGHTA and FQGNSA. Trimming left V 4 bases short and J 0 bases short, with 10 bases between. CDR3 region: CASSYDGSSGNTIYF. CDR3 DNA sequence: TGTGCCAGCAGCTATGACGGCTCCTCTGGAAACACCATATATTTT.

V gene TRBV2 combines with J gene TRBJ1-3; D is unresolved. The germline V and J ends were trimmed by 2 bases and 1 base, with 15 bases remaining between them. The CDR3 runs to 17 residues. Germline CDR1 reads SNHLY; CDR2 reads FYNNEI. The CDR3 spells CASSERVVPTSGNTIYF. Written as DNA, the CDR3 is TGTGCCAGCAGTGAAAGGGTGGTACCTACTTCTGGAAACACCATATATTTT. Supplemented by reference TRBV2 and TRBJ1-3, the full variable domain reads EPEVTQTPSHQVTQMGQEVILRCVPISNHLYFYWYRQILGQKVEFLVSFYNNEISEKSEIFDDQFSVERPDGSNFTLKIRSTKLEDSAMYFCASSERVVPTSGNTIYFGEGSWLTVV.

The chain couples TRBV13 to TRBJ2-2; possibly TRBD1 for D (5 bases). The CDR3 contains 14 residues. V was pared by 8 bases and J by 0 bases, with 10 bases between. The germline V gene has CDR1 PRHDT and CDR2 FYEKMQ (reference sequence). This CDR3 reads CASQPGTNTGELFF. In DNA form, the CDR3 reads TGTGCCAGCCAACCAGGGACGAACACCGGGGAGCTGTTTTTT. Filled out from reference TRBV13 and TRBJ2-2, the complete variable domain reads AAGVIQSPRHLIKEKRETATLKCYPIPRHDTVYWYQQGPGQDPQFLISFYEKMQSDKGSIPDRFSAQQFSDYHSELNMSSLELGDSALYFCASQPGTNTGELFFGEGSRLTVL.

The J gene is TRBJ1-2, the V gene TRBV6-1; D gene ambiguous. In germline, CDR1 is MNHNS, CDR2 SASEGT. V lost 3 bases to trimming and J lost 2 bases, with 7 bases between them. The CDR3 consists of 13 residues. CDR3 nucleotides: TGTGCCAGCAGTGACCCGGGGAACTATGGCTACACCTTC. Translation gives CASSDPGNYGYTF.

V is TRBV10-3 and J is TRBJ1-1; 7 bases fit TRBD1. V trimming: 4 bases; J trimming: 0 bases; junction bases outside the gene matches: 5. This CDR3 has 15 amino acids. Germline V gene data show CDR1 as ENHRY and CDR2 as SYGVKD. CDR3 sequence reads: CAISVGQLMNTEAFF. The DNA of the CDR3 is TGTGCCATCAGTGTGGGACAGTTAATGAACACTGAAGCTTTCTTT.

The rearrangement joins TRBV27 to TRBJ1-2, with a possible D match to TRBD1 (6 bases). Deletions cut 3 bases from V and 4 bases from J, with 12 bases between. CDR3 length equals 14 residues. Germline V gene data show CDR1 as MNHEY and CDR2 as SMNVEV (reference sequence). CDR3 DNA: TGTGCCAGCAGTTTCCAACGGGGGGCCTATGGCTACACCTTC. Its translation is CASSFQRGAYGYTF.

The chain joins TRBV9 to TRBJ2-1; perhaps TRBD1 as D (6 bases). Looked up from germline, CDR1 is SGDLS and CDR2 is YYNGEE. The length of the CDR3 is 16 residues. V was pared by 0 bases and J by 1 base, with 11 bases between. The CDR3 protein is CASSVGGRRSYNEQFF. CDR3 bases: TGTGCCAGCAGCGTAGGGGGGCGACGTTCCTACAATGAGCAGTTCTTC.

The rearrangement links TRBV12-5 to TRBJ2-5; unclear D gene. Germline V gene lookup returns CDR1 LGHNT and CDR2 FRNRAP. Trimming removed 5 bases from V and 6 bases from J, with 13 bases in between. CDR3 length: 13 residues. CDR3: CASGADIRQTQYF. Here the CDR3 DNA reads TGTGCTAGTGGTGCTGACATTCGACAGACCCAGTACTTC.

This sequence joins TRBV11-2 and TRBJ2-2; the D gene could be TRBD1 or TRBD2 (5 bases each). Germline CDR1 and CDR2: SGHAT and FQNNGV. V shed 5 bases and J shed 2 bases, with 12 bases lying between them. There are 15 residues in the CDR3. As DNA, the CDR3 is TGTGCCAGCAGCCGGGGCCTCGCCAACACCGGGGAGCTGTTTTTT. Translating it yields CASSRGLANTGELFF.

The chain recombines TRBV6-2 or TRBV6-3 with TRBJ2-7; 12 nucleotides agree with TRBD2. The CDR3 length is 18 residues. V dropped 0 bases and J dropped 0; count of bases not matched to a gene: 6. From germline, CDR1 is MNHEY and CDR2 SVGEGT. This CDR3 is CASSYSLAGGSSSYEQYF. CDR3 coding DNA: TGTGCCAGCAGTTACTCGCTAGCGGGGGGGTCCAGCTCCTACGAGCAGTACTTC.

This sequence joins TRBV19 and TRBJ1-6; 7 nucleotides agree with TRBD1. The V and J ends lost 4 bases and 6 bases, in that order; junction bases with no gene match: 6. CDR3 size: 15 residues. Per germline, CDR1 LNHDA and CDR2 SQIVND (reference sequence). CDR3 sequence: CASSRVGTANSPLHF. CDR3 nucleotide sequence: TGTGCCAGTAGTAGGGTTGGGACAGCTAATTCACCCCTCCACTTT.

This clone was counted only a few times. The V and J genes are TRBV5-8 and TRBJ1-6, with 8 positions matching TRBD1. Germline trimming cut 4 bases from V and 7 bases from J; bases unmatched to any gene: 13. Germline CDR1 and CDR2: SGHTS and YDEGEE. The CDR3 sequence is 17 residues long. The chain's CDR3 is CASSLRADRGGNSPLHF. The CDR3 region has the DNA TGTGCCAGCAGCCTTAGGGCCGACAGGGGCGGGAATTCACCCCTCCACTTT.

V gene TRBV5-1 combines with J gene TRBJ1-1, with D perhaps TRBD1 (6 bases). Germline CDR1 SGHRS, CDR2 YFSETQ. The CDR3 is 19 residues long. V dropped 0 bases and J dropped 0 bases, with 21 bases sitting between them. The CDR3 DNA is TGCGCCAGCAGCTTGGATATTAGGACAGCAACCACCTTGAACACTGAAGCTTTCTTT. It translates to CASSLDIRTATTLNTEAFF.

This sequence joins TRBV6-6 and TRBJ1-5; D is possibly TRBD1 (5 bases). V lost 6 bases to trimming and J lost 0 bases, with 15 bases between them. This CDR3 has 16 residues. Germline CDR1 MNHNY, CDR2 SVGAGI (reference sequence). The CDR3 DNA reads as TGTGCCAGCAGCCACAGGTTTGAGGATAGCAATCAGCCCCAGCATTTT. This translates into CASSHRFEDSNQPQHF.

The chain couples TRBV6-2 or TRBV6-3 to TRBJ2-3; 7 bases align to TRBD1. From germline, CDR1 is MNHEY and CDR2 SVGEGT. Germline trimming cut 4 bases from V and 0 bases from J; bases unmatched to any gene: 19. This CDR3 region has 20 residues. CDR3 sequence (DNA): TGTGCCAGCAGTTCACTCCTCCTTCCCCGGGACAGACCTAGCACAGATACGCAGTATTTT. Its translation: CASSSLLLPRDRPSTDTQYF.

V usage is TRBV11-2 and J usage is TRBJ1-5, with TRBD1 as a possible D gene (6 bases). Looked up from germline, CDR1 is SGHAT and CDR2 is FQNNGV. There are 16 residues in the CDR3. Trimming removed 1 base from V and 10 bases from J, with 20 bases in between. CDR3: CASSLGRPGEARPQHF. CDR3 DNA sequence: TGTGCCAGCAGCTTAGGTCGCCCAGGGGAAGCCCGACCCCAGCATTTT.

The CDR3, as DNA: TGTGCCAGCAGCAAATCAGGGGGGGCAGGCAATCAGCCCCAGCATTTT. Translation gives CASSKSGGAGNQPQHF. The J gene is TRBJ1-5, the V gene TRBV21-1. TRBV21-1 is deemed a pseudogene. This CDR3 has 16 amino acids.